The rows below give T cell receptor beta chains drawn from one sample of a study of T cell responses to AZD1222 COVID-19 vaccine. Sequencing was performed with immunoSEQ multiplex PCR; in TCRdb, only in-frame clones are kept and a portion is missing. The sample holds tens of thousands of clones, about 89% seen once. Sequences were derived from peripheral blood, sampled 28 days after the second AZD1222 dose. These TCRs come from an adult who received the AZD1222 COVID-19 vaccine. Each CDR3 is given without its conserved first and last residue. Fields, in order: CDR3 protein, J gene, clone size, D gene, V gene. The D gene is left open where the match is weak. Expanded clones get a size class; other rows say once, few or many, or leave the size out.

CDR3: ASSLPPRAEQY; J: TRBJ2-7; size: -; D: -; V: TRBV7-2
CDR3: ASSSQGSSGNTIY; J: TRBJ1-3; size: -; D: -; V: TRBV7-9
CDR3: ASSQDILEDNSPLH; J: TRBJ1-6; size: -; D: -; V: TRBV4-2
CDR3: ASSWSTGRAYGYT; J: TRBJ1-2; size: -; D: TRBD1; V: TRBV6-5
CDR3: AWSSGSGNTIY; J: TRBJ1-3; size: -; D: -; V: TRBV30
CDR3: ASSQSLATGTQY; J: TRBJ2-3; size: -; D: TRBD2; V: TRBV3-1/TRBV3-2
CDR3: ATSGTGADEQF; J: TRBJ2-1; size: few; D: TRBD1; V: TRBV24-1
CDR3: ATRERFETSRPLH; J: TRBJ1-6; size: -; D: -; V: TRBV24-1
CDR3: ASSQMTANNSPLH; J: TRBJ1-6; size: -; D: -; V: TRBV14
CDR3: ASSYGGKAGELF; J: TRBJ2-2; size: -; D: -; V: TRBV6-5
CDR3: ASSKIQGLRETQY; J: TRBJ2-5; size: -; D: -; V: TRBV21-1
CDR3: ASSDASRSGNTEAF; J: TRBJ1-1; size: -; D: -; V: TRBV6-1
CDR3: AISGSGAGGPREQF; J: TRBJ2-1; size: -; D: TRBD2; V: TRBV10-3
CDR3: ASSYTGTITEAF; J: TRBJ1-1; size: -; D: -; V: TRBV7-8
CDR3: ASSTNDWTGSYEQY; J: TRBJ2-7; size: -; D: TRBD1; V: TRBV19
CDR3: ASSWDNSPLH; J: TRBJ1-6; size: -; D: -; V: TRBV2
CDR3: ASSRDRVQSPLH; J: TRBJ1-6; size: -; D: TRBD1; V: TRBV2